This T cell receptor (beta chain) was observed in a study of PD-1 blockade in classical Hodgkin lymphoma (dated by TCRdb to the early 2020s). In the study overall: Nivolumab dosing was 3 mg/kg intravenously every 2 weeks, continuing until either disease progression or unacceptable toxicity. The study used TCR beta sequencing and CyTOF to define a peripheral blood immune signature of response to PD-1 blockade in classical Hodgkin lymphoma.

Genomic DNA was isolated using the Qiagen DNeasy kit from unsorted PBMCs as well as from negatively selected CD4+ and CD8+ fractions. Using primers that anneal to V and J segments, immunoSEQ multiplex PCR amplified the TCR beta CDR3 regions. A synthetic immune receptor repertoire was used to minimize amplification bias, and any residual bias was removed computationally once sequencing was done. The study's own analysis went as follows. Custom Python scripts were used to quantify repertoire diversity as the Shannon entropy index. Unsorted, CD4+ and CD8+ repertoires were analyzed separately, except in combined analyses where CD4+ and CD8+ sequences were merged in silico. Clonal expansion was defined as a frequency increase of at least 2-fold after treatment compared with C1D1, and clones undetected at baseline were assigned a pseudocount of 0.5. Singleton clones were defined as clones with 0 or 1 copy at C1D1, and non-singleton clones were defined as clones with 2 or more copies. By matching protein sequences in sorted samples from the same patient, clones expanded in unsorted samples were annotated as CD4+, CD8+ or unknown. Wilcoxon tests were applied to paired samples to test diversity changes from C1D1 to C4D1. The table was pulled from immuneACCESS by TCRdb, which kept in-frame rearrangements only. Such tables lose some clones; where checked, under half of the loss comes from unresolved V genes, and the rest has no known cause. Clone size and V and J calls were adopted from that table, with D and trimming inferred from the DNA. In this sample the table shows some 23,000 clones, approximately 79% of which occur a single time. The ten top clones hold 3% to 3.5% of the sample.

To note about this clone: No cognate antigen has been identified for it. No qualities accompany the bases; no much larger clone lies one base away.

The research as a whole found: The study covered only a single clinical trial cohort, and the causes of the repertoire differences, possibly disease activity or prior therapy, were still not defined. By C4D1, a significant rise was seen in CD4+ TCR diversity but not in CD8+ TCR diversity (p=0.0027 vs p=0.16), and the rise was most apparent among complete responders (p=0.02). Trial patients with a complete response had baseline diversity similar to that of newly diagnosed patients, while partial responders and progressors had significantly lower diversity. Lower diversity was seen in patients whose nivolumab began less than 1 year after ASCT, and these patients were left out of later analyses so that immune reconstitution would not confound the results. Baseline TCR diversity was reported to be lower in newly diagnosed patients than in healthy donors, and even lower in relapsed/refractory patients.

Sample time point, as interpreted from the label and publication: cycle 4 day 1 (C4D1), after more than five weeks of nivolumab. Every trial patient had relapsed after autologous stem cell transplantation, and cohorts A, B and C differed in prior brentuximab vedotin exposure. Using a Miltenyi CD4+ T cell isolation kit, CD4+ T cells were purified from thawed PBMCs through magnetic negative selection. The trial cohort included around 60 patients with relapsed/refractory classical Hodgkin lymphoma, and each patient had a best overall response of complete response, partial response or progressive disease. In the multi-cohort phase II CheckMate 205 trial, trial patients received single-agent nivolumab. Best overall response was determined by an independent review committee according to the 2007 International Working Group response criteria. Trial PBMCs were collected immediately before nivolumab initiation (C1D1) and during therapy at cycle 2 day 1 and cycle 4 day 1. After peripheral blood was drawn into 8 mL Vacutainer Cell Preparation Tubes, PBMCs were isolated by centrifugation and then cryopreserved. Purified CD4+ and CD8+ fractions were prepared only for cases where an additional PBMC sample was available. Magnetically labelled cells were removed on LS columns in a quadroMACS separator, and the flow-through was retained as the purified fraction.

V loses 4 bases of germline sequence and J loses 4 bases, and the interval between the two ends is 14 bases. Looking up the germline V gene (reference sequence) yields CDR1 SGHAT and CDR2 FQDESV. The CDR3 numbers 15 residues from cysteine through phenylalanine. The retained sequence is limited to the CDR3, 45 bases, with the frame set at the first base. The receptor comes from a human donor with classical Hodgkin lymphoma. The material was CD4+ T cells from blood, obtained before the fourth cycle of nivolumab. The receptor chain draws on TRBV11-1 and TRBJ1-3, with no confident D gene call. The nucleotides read TGTGCCAGCAGCTCGAGCGGATTGGGCGGAAACACCATATATTTT. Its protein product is CASSSSGLGGNTIYF.